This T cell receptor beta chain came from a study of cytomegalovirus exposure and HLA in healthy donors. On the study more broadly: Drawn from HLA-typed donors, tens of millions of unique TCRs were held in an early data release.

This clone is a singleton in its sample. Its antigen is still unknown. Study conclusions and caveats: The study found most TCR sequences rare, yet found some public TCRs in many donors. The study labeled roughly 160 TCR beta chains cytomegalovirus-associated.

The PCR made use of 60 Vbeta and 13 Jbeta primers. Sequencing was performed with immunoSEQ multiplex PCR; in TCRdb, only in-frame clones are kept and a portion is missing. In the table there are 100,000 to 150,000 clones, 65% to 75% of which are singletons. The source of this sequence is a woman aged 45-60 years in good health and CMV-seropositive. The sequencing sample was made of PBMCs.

The CDR3 nucleotides are TGTGCCAGCCAAACCCGACAGAATGAGCAGTACTTC. It translates to CASQTRQNEQYF. The chain recombines TRBV6-5 with TRBJ2-7; maybe TRBD1 (5 bases). CDR1 is MNHEY, CDR2 SVGAGI, per germline. The CDR3 sequence is 12 residues long. The V gene lost 8 bases and the J gene lost 7 bases, with 15 bases spanning the gap.